Below are 21 T cell receptor beta chains sequenced from a single sample in a study of blood T cell repertoires in COVID-19. Clones were sequenced by immunoSEQ multiplex PCR, and TCRdb holds only the in-frame ones, with some missing. Here the sample spans some 390,000 clones, about 88% being singletons. Sequencing input: peripheral blood. The receptor set was obtained from a woman aged 40 to 55 with COVID-19, enrolled during active disease.

V usage is TRBV4-1 and J usage is TRBJ1-3, with D possibly TRBD1 on 5 matching bases. This CDR3 region has 16 residues. Germline V gene data show CDR1 as MGHRA and CDR2 as YSYEKL. V lost 1 base and J lost 3, with 13 bases in between. CDR3 region: CASSQVRGVGGNTIYF. CDR3 coding DNA: TGCGCCAGCAGCCAAGTTCGGGGGGTCGGTGGAAACACCATATATTTT.

The V gene is TRBV11-3, the J gene TRBJ2-3, with 14 bases matching TRBD2. The germline CDR1 and CDR2 sequences are SGHNT and YENEEA. The CDR3 contains 17 residues. The V and J ends lost 1 base and 0 bases, in that order; junction bases with no gene match: 0. DNA of the CDR3: TGTGCCAGCAGCTTAGGACTAGCGGGGGGGAGCACAGATACGCAGTATTTT. Protein product: CASSLGLAGGSTDTQYF.

This clone turned up a few times. V usage is TRBV5-1 and J usage is TRBJ1-6; 12 nucleotides align to TRBD1. The junction had 2 bases not matched to a gene; V was cut back by 3 bases and J by 7 bases. Germline V gives CDR1 SGHRS, CDR2 YFSETQ. The CDR3 is 15 residues long. In nucleotides, the CDR3 is TGCGCCAGCAGCTCCGGGACAGGGGGCAATTCACCCCTCCACTTT. Protein sequence: CASSSGTGGNSPLHF.

The chain has TRBV7-9 and TRBJ2-6; D call uncertain. Germline V gene lookup returns CDR1 SEHNR and CDR2 FQNEAQ (reference sequence). The V and J ends lost 1 base and 0 bases respectively, with 4 bases between them. This CDR3 is 15 amino acids long. CDR3 protein: CASSLESSGANVLTF. The CDR3 bases are TGTGCCAGCAGCTTAGAGAGCTCTGGGGCCAACGTCCTGACTTTC.

The chain links TRBV2 to TRBJ1-2; TRBD1 matches 9 bases. The CDR3 has 15 residues. The germline V gene encodes CDR1 SNHLY and CDR2 FYNNEI. V lost 2 bases to trimming and J lost 5 bases; unmatched junction nucleotides: 6. This CDR3 is CASSENRQGVYGYTF. CDR3 DNA sequence: TGTGCCAGCAGTGAAAATCGACAGGGGGTGTATGGCTACACCTTC.

This clone was counted between two and nine times. The V gene is TRBV20-1, the J gene TRBJ1-1, with TRBD1 as a possible D gene (5 bases). Trimming shortened V by 6 bases and J by 8 bases, and 13 bases separated the two germline ends. There are 11 residues in the CDR3. CDR1 is DFQATT and CDR2 is SNEGSKA in the germline V gene (reference sequence). The CDR3 here is CSAGGELEAFF. The CDR3 bases are TGCAGTGCAGGAGGGGAGTTAGAAGCTTTCTTT.

The chain is built from TRBV27 and TRBJ2-5, with 11 bases aligning to TRBD2. Losses at the gene ends were 6 bases for V and 4 bases for J; bases not matched to a gene: 7. The CDR3 covers 15 residues. Germline V CDR1 and CDR2: MNHEY, SMNVEV (reference sequence). CDR3 residues: CASRFGLAGRETQYF. CDR3 nucleotide sequence: TGTGCCAGCAGATTCGGACTAGCGGGTCGAGAGACCCAGTACTTC.

The rearrangement links TRBV3-1 (or the pseudogene TRBV3-2) to TRBJ2-4, with D maybe TRBD1 (6 bases). The CDR3 is 18 amino acids. Trimming stripped 0 bases from V and 3 bases from J, with 18 bases between. The germline V gene has CDR1 LGHDT and CDR2 YNNKEL (reference sequence). CDR3 loop: CASSQDLNRAFGKNIQYF. The DNA for the CDR3 is TGTGCCAGCAGCCAAGATCTCAACAGGGCGTTTGGCAAAAACATTCAGTACTTC.

The genes are TRBV28 and TRBJ2-3; 10 bases map to TRBD1. Per the germline V gene, CDR1 is MDHEN and CDR2 is SYDVKM. With 4 bases clipped from V and 2 bases from J, the junction kept 6 bases outside the gene matches. The CDR3 runs 16 residues. CDR3 DNA sequence: TGTGCCAGCAGTTCCGGGGGACAGGGGCTCACAGATACGCAGTATTTT. Protein sequence: CASSSGGQGLTDTQYF.

The CDR3 DNA reads as TGTGCCAGCAGCAGATCGGTGGCGGGCGTAGGAAACACCATATATTTT. Translating it yields CASSRSVAGVGNTIYF. This rearrangement joins TRBV7-2 to TRBJ1-3; the D is unclear. The germline V gene encodes CDR1 SGHTA and CDR2 FQGNSA. V lost 5 bases and J lost 4, with 18 bases in between. The CDR3 has 16 residues. Full variable domain (rest looked up from reference TRBV7-2 and TRBJ1-3): GAGVSQSPSNKVTEKGKDVELRCDPISGHTALYWYRQSLGQGLEFLIYFQGNSAPDKSGLPSDRFSAERTGGSVSTLTIQRTQQEDSAVYLCASSRSVAGVGNTIYFGEGSWLTVV.

In its sample, this clone was seen once. This sequence joins TRBV5-3 and TRBJ1-1; 7 bases agree with TRBD1. TRBV5-3 is given ORF status, its function remaining uncertain. The trim removed 0 bases at V and 7 bases at J, leaving 3 bases unmatched. The CDR3 covers 13 residues. The CDR3 nucleotides read TGTGCCAGAAGCTTGGGAGACAGGGATGAAGCTTTCTTT. This translates into CARSLGDRDEAFF.

The CDR3 protein is CASNPGGTAGSPLHF. The CDR3 DNA reads as TGTGCCAGCAACCCTGGGGGGACCGCTGGGTCACCCCTCCACTTT. The rearrangement joins TRBV28 to TRBJ1-6; maybe TRBD1 (5 bases). The V end lost 7 bases, the J end lost 10 bases, and 20 bases lay between the germline ends. Germline assignment: CDR1 MDHEN and CDR2 SYDVKM. The CDR3 runs 15 residues.

This clone was observed a single time. Written as DNA, the CDR3 is TGTGCCAGCAGTATGATAGCGGGAATAAGTGTATACAATGAGCAGTTCTTC. Translation gives CASSMIAGISVYNEQFF. The chain has TRBV7-2 and TRBJ2-1; 8 bases map to TRBD2. Trimming at V came to 6 bases and at J to 4 bases, leaving 14 bases not matched to a gene. The CDR3 runs to 17 residues. Germline-derived CDR1 and CDR2 are SGHTA and FQGNSA.

This clone was found once. The chain has TRBV2 and TRBJ1-3; D is ambiguous. The V end lost 6 bases, the J end lost 0 bases, and 9 bases lay between the germline ends. This CDR3 spans 14 amino acids. Germline-derived CDR1 and CDR2 are SNHLY and FYNNEI. The CDR3 here is CASSLGGSGNTIYF. As DNA, the CDR3 is TGTGCCAGCAGCCTAGGAGGCTCTGGAAACACCATATATTTT.

The table lists this clone with a count of one. The chain uses TRBV28 and TRBJ2-5; D may be TRBD1 (6 bases). CDR1 is MDHEN, CDR2 SYDVKM, per germline. The CDR3 spans 16 residues. Trimming removed 2 bases at V and 2 bases at J, with 15 bases between. The CDR3 loop is CASSLRTPGEQETQYF. The CDR3 bases are TGTGCCAGCAGTTTACGGACGCCAGGGGAACAAGAGACCCAGTACTTC.

The V gene is TRBV6-6, the J gene TRBJ1-3; D not resolved. Germline CDR1 MNHNY, CDR2 SVGAGI (reference sequence). CDR3 length equals 15 residues. Trimming left V 5 bases short and J 0 bases short, with 11 bases between. The CDR3 nucleotides are TGTGCCAGCAGTCGCCCGGGAACCTCTGGAAACACCATATATTTT. It translates to CASSRPGTSGNTIYF.

The V call is TRBV11-2, the J call TRBJ1-3, with TRBD1 as a possible D gene (6 bases). The length of the CDR3 is 15 residues. CDR1 and CDR2 from the germline V gene are SGHAT and FQNNGV. The ends were cut back, 2 bases at V and 8 bases at J, with 16 bases in the middle. The chain's CDR3 is CASSLSVTGADTIYF. In DNA, the CDR3 is TGTGCCAGCAGCTTATCTGTGACAGGTGCGGACACCATATATTTT.

This chain uses TRBV18 with TRBJ1-2, with 8 bases matching TRBD1. This CDR3 has 16 residues. In germline, CDR1 is KGHSH, CDR2 LQKENI. V dropped 2 bases and J dropped 3; count of bases not matched to a gene: 8. DNA of the CDR3: TGTGCCAGCTCACCAGCACCAGGGGGCGCCGACTATGGCTACACCTTC. Its protein is CASSPAPGGADYGYTF.

V and J are TRBV28 and TRBJ1-5; 7 bases are shared with TRBD1. CDR3 length: 14 residues. With V trimmed by 7 bases and J by 3 bases, 6 bases remained unmatched. Germline lookup yields CDR1 MDHEN and CDR2 SYDVKM. This CDR3 reads CASTRGQINQPQHF. CDR3 sequence (DNA): TGTGCCAGCACCCGGGGACAGATCAATCAGCCCCAGCATTTT.

The V call is TRBV30, the J call TRBJ1-5, with TRBD1 matching over 9 bases. After removal of 3 bases from V and 2 bases from J, the junction contained 11 bases not matched to a gene. The CDR3 is 17 amino acids. The germline CDR1 and CDR2 sequences are GTSNPN and SVGIG (reference sequence). The CDR3 DNA is TGTGCCTGGAGCCCGACCCTGACAGGGGGGGGCAATCAGCCCCAGCATTTT. Translation gives CAWSPTLTGGGNQPQHF.

This chain joins TRBV6-2 or TRBV6-3 and TRBJ1-5; 9 bases are a match to TRBD1. Germline loops: CDR1 MNHEY, CDR2 SVGEGT. The ends lost 3 bases at V and 1 base at J; junction bases unmatched: 1. CDR3 size: 15 residues. The CDR3 region is CASSYGTGSNQPQHF. CDR3 sequence (DNA): TGTGCCAGCAGTTATGGGACAGGGAGCAATCAGCCCCAGCATTTT.